The 9 T cell receptor beta chains in this list originate from one sample, sequenced in a study of human T cells and chemical hapten exposure. Time point defined: pre-sensitization, week 0. This sample's treatment: therapeutic diphenylcyclopropenone sensitization with weekly scalp DPC. Each CDR3 protein gets one entry after TCRdb re-called the RACE reads with MiXCR. The sample yields some 74,000 distinct CDR3 sequences, around 15% seen once. Sequencing was performed on whole blood, taken in connection with sensitization to the hapten diphenylcyclopropenone (DPC). These receptors were taken from a woman aged 45-65 years with alopecia areata. Some clones in this sample may be carry-over from other donors' samples.

The genes are TRBV6-2 or TRBV6-3 and TRBJ2-7, with a tentative D call TRBD1 (5 bases). This CDR3 contains 16 residues. Per the germline V gene, CDR1 is MNHEY and CDR2 is SVGEGT. The V and J ends lost 7 bases and 0 bases respectively, with 19 bases between them. The CDR3 region has the DNA TGTGCCAGCACCCTCCCCCTAGGTGACAGCTCCTACGAGCAGTACTTC. It is translated as CASTLPLGDSSYEQYF.

This clonotype was seen repeatedly, ten times or more. The CDR3 DNA is TGTGCCACCAGCAGAGACAGGGAGACTACTAAAAACATTCAGTACTTC. Its protein is CATSRDRETTKNIQYF. The chain links TRBV15 to TRBJ2-4; the D gene could be TRBD1 or TRBD2 (5 bases each). V lost 0 bases and J lost 4, with 13 bases in between. This CDR3 has 16 residues. Per germline, CDR1 LNHNV and CDR2 YYDKDF (reference sequence).

This chain links TRBV28 with TRBJ2-7, with 8 bases that match TRBD2. Germline CDR1 MDHEN, CDR2 SYDVKM. The CDR3 extends over 13 amino acids. Trimming took 7 bases from V and 3 from J; bases not matched to a gene: 5. The CDR3 region has the DNA TGTGCCAGCACGGGGGGGGCCAACTACGAGCAGTACTTC. Its translation is CASTGGANYEQYF.

CDR3 DNA sequence: TGTGCTAGTGGTTTGCTAAACGGGGGTAATGAAAAACTGTTTTTT. It yields the protein CASGLLNGGNEKLFF. This chain joins TRBV12-5 and TRBJ1-4; D is possibly TRBD1 (5 bases). The CDR3 length is 15 residues. Germline-derived CDR1 and CDR2 are LGHNT and FRNRAP. V shed 2 bases and J shed 4 bases, with 11 bases lying between them.

The chain carries TRBV5-1 and TRBJ1-5, with D possibly being TRBD1 (5 bases). V was cut by 4 bases and J by 0 bases, with 14 bases left in between. CDR3 length: 16 amino acids. Germline assignment: CDR1 SGHRS and CDR2 YFSETQ. CDR3 DNA sequence: TGCGCCAGCAGCCTGGAGGGGAGTCATAGCAATCAGCCCCAGCATTTT. Its protein product is CASSLEGSHSNQPQHF.

This rearrangement joins TRBV12-5 to TRBJ2-7; tentatively, D is TRBD2 (6 bases). The CDR3 extends over 13 amino acids. The germline V gene has CDR1 LGHNT and CDR2 FRNRAP. Trimming left V 7 bases short and J 2 bases short, with 12 bases between. Here the CDR3 DNA reads TGTGCTAGTGTGGGGGACTTTACCTACGAGCAGTACTTC. Translated: CASVGDFTYEQYF.

The J gene is TRBJ1-4, the V gene TRBV5-1; TRBD1 is a possible D gene (6 bases). Per the germline V gene, CDR1 is SGHRS and CDR2 is YFSETQ. V was clipped by 3 bases and J by 8 bases, with 14 bases between them. The CDR3 contains 14 residues. The CDR3 loop is CASSSKTGDEKLFF. For the CDR3, the DNA is TGCGCCAGCAGCTCAAAGACAGGCGACGAAAAACTGTTTTTT.

This chain connects TRBV18 to TRBJ2-5; a possible D gene is TRBD1 (5 bases). Looked up from germline, CDR1 is KGHSH and CDR2 is LQKENI. Trimming shortened V by 4 bases and J by 5 bases, and 17 bases separated the two germline ends. The CDR3 loop spans 15 amino acids. The CDR3 nucleotides are TGTGCCAGCTCACTTGCCGACGCCAGGGCGGAGACCCAGTACTTC. Its protein is CASSLADARAETQYF.

The chain combines TRBV29-1 with TRBJ1-1, with 8 bases aligning to TRBD1. CDR3 length: 14 residues. Looked up from germline, CDR1 is SQVTM and CDR2 is ANQGSEA. V lost 7 bases, J lost 3 bases, and 10 bases stayed unmatched. The CDR3 reads CSAKSSTGDTEAFF. Written as DNA, the CDR3 is TGCAGCGCCAAATCCTCGACAGGGGACACTGAAGCTTTCTTT.